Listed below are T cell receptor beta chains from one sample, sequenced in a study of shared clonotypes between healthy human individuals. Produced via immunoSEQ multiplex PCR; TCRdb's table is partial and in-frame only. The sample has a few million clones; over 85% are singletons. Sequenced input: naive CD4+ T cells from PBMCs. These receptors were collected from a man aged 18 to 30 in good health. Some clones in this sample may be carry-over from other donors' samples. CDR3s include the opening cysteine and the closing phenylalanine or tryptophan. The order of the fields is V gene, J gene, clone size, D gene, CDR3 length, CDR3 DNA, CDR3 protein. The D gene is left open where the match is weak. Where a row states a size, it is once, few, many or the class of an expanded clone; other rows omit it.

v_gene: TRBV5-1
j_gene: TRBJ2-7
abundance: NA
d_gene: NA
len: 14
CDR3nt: TGCGCCAGCAGCTTGGACAGCGGGCCCTACGAGCAGTACTTC
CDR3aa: CASSLDSGPYEQYF

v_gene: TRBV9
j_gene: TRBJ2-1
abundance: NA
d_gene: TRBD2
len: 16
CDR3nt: TGTGCCAGCAGCGTGATAGCGGGAGGGACCTACAATGAGCAGTTCTTC
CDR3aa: CASSVIAGGTYNEQFF

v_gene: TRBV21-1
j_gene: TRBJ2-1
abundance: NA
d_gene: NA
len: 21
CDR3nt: TGTGCCAGCAGAAAAATGAGGCCCAGCGGGAGACAACGGACCCCCTACAATGAGCAGTTCTTC
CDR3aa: CASRKMRPSGRQRTPYNEQFF

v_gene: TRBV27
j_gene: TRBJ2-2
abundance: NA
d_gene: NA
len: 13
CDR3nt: TGTGCCAGCCTCCTAGCGAACACCGGGGAGCTGTTTTTT
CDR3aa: CASLLANTGELFF

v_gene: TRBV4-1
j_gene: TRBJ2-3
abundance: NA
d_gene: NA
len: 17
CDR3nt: TGCGCCAGCAGCCAGGTCGGTGGAGAGATATTAACAGATACGCAGTATTTT
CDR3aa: CASSQVGGEILTDTQYF

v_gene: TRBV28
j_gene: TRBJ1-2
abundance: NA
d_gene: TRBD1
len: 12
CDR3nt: TGTGCCAGTCGACAGGGGACATCTGGCTACACCTTC
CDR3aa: CASRQGTSGYTF

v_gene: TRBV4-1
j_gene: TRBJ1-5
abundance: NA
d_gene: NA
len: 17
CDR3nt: TGCGCCAGCAGCCAAGAAGTCCGGCCCTCGGGGAATCAGCCCCAGCATTTT
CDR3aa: CASSQEVRPSGNQPQHF

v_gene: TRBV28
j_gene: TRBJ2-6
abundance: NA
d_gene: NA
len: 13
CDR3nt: TGTGCCAGCAGAATCTCTGGGGCCAACGTCCTGACTTTC
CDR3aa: CASRISGANVLTF

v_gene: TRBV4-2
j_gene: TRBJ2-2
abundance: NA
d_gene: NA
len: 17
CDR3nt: TGTGCCAGCAGCCTCGTACGATTAGGGGCGAACACCGGGGAGCTGTTTTTT
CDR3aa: CASSLVRLGANTGELFF

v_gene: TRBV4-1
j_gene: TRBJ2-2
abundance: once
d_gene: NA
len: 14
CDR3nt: TGCGCCAGCAGCCAAGAAAGAGCAACCGGGGAGCTGTTTTTT
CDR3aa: CASSQERATGELFF

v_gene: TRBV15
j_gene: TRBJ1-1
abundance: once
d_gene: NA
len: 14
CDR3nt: TGTGCCACCAGCAGAGCCTCAGGCAACACTGAAGCTTTCTTT
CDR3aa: CATSRASGNTEAFF

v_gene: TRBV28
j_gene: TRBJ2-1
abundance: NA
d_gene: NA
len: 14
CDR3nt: TGTGCCAGCAGCCGCGGAGGGTTAGGCAATGAGCAGTTCTTC
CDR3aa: CASSRGGLGNEQFF

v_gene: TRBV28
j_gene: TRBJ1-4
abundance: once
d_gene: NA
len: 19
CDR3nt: TGTGCCAGCAGTTTATTTGGGGTCAGGGGAGGGGCAACTAATGAAAAACTGTTTTTT
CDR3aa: CASSLFGVRGGATNEKLFF

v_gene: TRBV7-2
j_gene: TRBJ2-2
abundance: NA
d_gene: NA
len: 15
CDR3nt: TGTGCCAGCAGCTTAGCAGGACATAGCACCGGGGAGCTGTTTTTT
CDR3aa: CASSLAGHSTGELFF

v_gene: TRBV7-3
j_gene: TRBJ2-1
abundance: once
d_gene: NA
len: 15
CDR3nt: TGTGCCAGCAGCTTAAAAATCAGCTCCTACAATGAGCAGTTCTTC
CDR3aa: CASSLKISSYNEQFF

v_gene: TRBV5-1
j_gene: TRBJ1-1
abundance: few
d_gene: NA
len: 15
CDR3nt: TGCGCCAGCAGCCCAGGGGACCGAATGAACACTGAAGCTTTCTTT
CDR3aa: CASSPGDRMNTEAFF

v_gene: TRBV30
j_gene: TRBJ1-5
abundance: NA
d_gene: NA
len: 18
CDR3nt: TGTGCCTGGAGTGCCCAGGGGACACGAAGTCCTAGCAATCAGCCCCAGCATTTT
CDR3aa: CAWSAQGTRSPSNQPQHF

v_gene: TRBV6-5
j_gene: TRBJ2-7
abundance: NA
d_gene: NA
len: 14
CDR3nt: TGTGCCAGCAGTTATATAGGGGGGGCGCACGAGCAGTACTTC
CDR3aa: CASSYIGGAHEQYF

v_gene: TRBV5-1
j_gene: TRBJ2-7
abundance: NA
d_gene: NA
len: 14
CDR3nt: TGCGCCAGCAGCTTGGACAGGGTATTTGACGAGCAGTACTTC
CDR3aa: CASSLDRVFDEQYF

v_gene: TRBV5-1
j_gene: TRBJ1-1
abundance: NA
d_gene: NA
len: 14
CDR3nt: TGCGCCAGCAGCTTCCAGGGGCCGAACACTGAAGCTTTCTTT
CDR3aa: CASSFQGPNTEAFF

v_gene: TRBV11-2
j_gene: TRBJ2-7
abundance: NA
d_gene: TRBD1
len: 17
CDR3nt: TGTGCCAGCAGCTTAGATCCTCTGTGGGGGACAGCCTACGAGCAGTACTTC
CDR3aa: CASSLDPLWGTAYEQYF

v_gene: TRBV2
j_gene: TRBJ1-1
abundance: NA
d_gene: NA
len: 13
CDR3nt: TGTGCCAGCAGTGGGGGGACGGTGTCCTTGGCTTTCTTT
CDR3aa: CASSGGTVSLAFF

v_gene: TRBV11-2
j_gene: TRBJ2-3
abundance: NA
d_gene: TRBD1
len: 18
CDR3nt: TGTGCCAGCAGCCTTAAACACCGTCGGGGACAGTACACAGATACGCAGTATTTT
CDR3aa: CASSLKHRRGQYTDTQYF